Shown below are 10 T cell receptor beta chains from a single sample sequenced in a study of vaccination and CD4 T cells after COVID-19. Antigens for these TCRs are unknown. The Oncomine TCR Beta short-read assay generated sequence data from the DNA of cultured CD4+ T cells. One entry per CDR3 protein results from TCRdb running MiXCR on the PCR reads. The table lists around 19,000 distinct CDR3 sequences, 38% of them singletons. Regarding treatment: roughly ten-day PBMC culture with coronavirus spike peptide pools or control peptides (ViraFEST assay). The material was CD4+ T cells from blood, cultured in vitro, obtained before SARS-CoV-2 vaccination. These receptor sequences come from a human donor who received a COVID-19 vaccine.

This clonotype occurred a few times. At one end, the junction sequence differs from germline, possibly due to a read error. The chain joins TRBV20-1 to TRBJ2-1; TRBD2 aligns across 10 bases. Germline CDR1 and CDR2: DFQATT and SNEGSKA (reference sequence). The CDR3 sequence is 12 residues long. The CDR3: CSASRAGGPKLF. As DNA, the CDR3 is TGCAGTGCTAGTAGAGCGGGGGGGCCCAAGCTCTTC.

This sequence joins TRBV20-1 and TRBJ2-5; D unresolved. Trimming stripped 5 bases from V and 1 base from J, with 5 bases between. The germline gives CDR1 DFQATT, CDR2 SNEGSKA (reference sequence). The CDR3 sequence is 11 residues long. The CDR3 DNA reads TGCAGTGCTCAATTCCAAGAGACCCAGTACTTC. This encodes CSAQFQETQYF.

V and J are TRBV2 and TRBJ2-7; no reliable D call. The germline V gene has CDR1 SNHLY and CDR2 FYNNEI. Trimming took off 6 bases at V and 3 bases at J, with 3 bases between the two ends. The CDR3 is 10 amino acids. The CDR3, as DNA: TGTGCCAGCAGGGTCTACGAGCAGTACTTC. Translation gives CASRVYEQYF.

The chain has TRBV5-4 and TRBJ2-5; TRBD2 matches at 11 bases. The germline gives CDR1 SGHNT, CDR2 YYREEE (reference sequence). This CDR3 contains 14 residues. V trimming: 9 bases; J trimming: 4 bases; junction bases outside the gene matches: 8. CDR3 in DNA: TGTGCCAACTTAGTAGCGGGGGGGGTAGAGACCCAGTACTTC. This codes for CANLVAGGVETQYF.

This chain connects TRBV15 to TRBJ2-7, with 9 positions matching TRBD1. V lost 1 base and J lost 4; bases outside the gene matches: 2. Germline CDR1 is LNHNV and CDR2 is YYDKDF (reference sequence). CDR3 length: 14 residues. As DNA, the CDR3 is TGTGCCACCAGCAGAGGAGGGACAGGGTACGAGCAGTACTTC. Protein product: CATSRGGTGYEQYF.

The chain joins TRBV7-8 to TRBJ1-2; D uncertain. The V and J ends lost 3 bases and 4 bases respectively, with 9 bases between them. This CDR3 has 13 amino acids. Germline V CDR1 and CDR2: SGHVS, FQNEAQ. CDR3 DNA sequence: TGTGCCAGCAGCTTTGCCAGTATCTATGGCTACACCTTC. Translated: CASSFASIYGYTF. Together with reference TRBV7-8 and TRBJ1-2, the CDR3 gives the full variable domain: GAGVSQSPRYKVAKRGQDVALRCDPISGHVSLFWYQQALGQGPEFLTYFQNEAQLDKSGLPSDRFFAERPEGSVSTLKIQRTQQEDSAVYLCASSFASIYGYTFGSGTRLTVV.

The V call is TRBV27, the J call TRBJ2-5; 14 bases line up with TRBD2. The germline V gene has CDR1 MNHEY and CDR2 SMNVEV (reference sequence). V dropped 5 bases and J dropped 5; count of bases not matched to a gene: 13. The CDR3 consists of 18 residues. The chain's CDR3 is CASSPLNGLAGGGETQYF. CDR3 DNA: TGTGCCAGCAGTCCCCTCAACGGACTAGCGGGGGGAGGGGAGACCCAGTACTTC.

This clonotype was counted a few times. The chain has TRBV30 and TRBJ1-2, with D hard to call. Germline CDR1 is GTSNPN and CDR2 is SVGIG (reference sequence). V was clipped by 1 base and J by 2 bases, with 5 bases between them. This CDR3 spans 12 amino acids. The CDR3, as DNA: TGTGCCTGGAGTGACCAGAACTATGGCTACACCTTC. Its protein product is CAWSDQNYGYTF.

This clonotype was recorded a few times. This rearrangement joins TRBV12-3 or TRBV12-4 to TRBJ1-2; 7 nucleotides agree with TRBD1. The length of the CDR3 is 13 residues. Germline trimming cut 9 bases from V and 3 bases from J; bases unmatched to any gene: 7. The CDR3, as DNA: TGTGCCAGTTCACGGGACAGTCACTATGGCTACACCTTC. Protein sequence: CASSRDSHYGYTF.

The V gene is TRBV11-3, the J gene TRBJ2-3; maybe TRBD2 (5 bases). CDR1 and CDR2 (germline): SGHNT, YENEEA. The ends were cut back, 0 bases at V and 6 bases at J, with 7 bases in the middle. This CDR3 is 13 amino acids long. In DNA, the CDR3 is TGTGCCAGCAGCTTAGAGTTAGCGGATACGCAGTATTTT. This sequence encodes CASSLELADTQYF.